This T cell receptor beta chain stems from a study of neoadjuvant anti-PD-1 for oral cavity cancer. Study details: Before surgery, most patients got three to four biweekly 3 mg/kg nivolumab doses.

No culture or expansion preceded analysis of these blood cells. The protocol was immunoSEQ multiplex PCR, while the TCRdb copy is restricted to in-frame clones and leaves out a portion. The sample includes 70,000 to 95,000 clones, under 90% of them seen just once. Material: PBMCs, obtained before nivolumab (anti-PD-1) treatment. This clonotype originated in a person aged 40 to 85 with oral cavity squamous cell carcinoma.

The CDR3 sequence: CASSPPGPLRLFF. The CDR3 DNA is TGTGCCAGTAGCCCCCCCGGGCCTCTCCGACTGTTTTTT. The rearrangement joins TRBV19 to TRBJ1-4, with D unresolved. Per germline, CDR1 LNHDA and CDR2 SQIVND (reference sequence). The V and J ends lost 6 bases and 13 bases respectively, with 18 bases between them. The CDR3 totals 13 residues.